A selection of T cell receptor beta chains follows, all from one sample in a study of PD-L1 blockade in urothelial cancer. Sequenced by immunoSEQ multiplex PCR; TCRdb stores in-frame clones only, minus some. The table lists fewer than 65,000 clones, roughly four fifths of them singletons. This specimen consisted of PBMCs, obtained around atezolizumab (anti-PD-L1) treatment. The receptors come from a man aged 70 or older with urothelial cancer. CDR3s include the opening cysteine and the closing phenylalanine or tryptophan. A D gene is named only where the DNA matches it firmly. The listing skips clone size in some rows; elsewhere it reads once, few, many or a size class.

v_call	d_call	j_call	clone_size	cdr3_nt	cdr3_aa
TRBV5-6	.	TRBJ2-1	.	TGTGCCAGCAGCTTGGAGGGAGAATCTGCAGAGGAGCAGTTCTTC	CASSLEGESAEEQFF
TRBV30	.	TRBJ2-6	.	TGTGCCTGGCTACAAGCTGGTCAGGGGCTCTCTGGGGCCAACGTCCTGACTTTC	CAWLQAGQGLSGANVLTF
TRBV10-3	TRBD2	TRBJ2-2	once	TGTGCCATCAGTGCTCGGGGGAGCGGGGGGACCGGGGAGCTGTTTTTT	CAISARGSGGTGELFF
TRBV2	.	TRBJ2-7	few	TGTGCCAGCAACGGACTCCGTGGGGAGCAGTACTTC	CASNGLRGEQYF
TRBV18	.	TRBJ2-7	.	TGTGCCAGCTCACCACGGCCGCTGGACAACTCCTACGAGCAGTACTTC	CASSPRPLDNSYEQYF
TRBV5-1	TRBD2	TRBJ2-1	.	TGCGCCAGCAGCTTGGTTAGCGGGAGGTTCTACAATGAGCAGTTCTTC	CASSLVSGRFYNEQFF
TRBV4-1	.	TRBJ1-2	.	TGCGCCAGCAGCCAAGAACACAGGGATCAAGATGGCTACACCTTC	CASSQEHRDQDGYTF
TRBV6-5	.	TRBJ1-5	once	TGTGCCAGCAGTCTCGACACACACAATCAGCCCCAGCATTTT	CASSLDTHNQPQHF
TRBV11-3	TRBD1	TRBJ2-7	.	TGTGCCAGCAGCGGCTCAGGGGGCGAGCAGTACTTC	CASSGSGGEQYF
TRBV27	TRBD1	TRBJ1-1	.	TGTGCCAGCAGTTTATCCGGGACAGGGGGCCTCACTGAAGCTTTCTTT	CASSLSGTGGLTEAFF
TRBV15	.	TRBJ2-1	.	TGTGCCACCAGCAGAGATTCGGAGACTTCAAATGAGCAGTTCTTC	CATSRDSETSNEQFF
TRBV28	TRBD2	TRBJ2-7	once	TGTGCCAGCAGTTTATACTCTAGCGGGGGACTGTACGAGCAGTACTTC	CASSLYSSGGLYEQYF
TRBV5-6	.	TRBJ2-5	.	TGTGCCAGCAGTTCAGGGGTAGAGACCCAGTACTTC	CASSSGVETQYF
TRBV28	.	TRBJ1-2	.	TGTGCCAGCAGTTTATCCCCCACAGGTAGTAGTGGCTACACCTTC	CASSLSPTGSSGYTF
TRBV11-2	TRBD1	TRBJ1-2	.	TGTGCCAGTCGGGGACAGGGGGCGGAAGGCTACACCTTC	CASRGQGAEGYTF
TRBV5-8	TRBD1	TRBJ2-7	.	TGTGCCAGCCTCTACGACAGGGTAATTAACGAGCAGTACTTC	CASLYDRVINEQYF
TRBV28	.	TRBJ2-7	.	TGTGCCAGCAGCCCCGTCGGTTTTGCCACCAACATACAGAACTACGAGCAGTACTTC	CASSPVGFATNIQNYEQYF
TRBV5-4	TRBD2	TRBJ2-1	.	TGTGCCAGCAGCCCCGGGACTAGAGCTTACAATGAGCAGTTCTTC	CASSPGTRAYNEQFF
TRBV6-5	TRBD1	TRBJ1-1	.	TGTGCCAGCAGTTACGCCGGGACAGGGGATGAAGCTTTCTTT	CASSYAGTGDEAFF
TRBV5-5	.	TRBJ2-3	.	TGTGCCAGCAGATCCGACGGGAGACCAGATACGCAGTATTTT	CASRSDGRPDTQYF
TRBV19	.	TRBJ2-1	.	TGTGCCAGTACCTTTAAGGTGGAGCATGAGCAGTTCTTC	CASTFKVEHEQFF
TRBV11-2	.	TRBJ1-1	.	TGTGCCAGCAGCTTAGCAGGGGAGAACACTGAAGCTTTCTTT	CASSLAGENTEAFF
TRBV11-3	.	TRBJ2-7	.	TGTGCCAGCAGCTTAGTCGGAGTGGGCGAGCAGTACTTC	CASSLVGVGEQYF
TRBV19	TRBD1	TRBJ1-1	once	TGTGCCAGTAGTATTTCTGCAGGGGGTCATACTGAAGCTTTCTTT	CASSISAGGHTEAFF
TRBV6-1	.	TRBJ1-1	once	TGTGCCAGCAGGACCGAGGCGGCGAACACTGAAGCTTTCTTT	CASRTEAANTEAFF
TRBV4-2	.	TRBJ2-7	.	TGTGCCAGCAGCCAAGGGAATAGCTTGTCCTACGAGCAGTACTTC	CASSQGNSLSYEQYF
TRBV5-1	.	TRBJ2-2	.	TGCGCCAGCAGCCCCCGGGGCGTTGGAGGGACCTTTAACACCGGGGAGCTGTTTTTT	CASSPRGVGGTFNTGELFF
TRBV19	TRBD2	TRBJ2-1	.	TGTGCCAGTAGTATAGCTAGCGGGAGTTTAGAGCAGTTCTTC	CASSIASGSLEQFF
TRBV14	TRBD1	TRBJ2-7	.	TGTGCCAGCAGCCGGGACAGGGGATACGAGCAGTACTTC	CASSRDRGYEQYF
TRBV6-6	.	TRBJ1-3	.	TGTGCCAGCAGTGCCCGCGGCTCTGGAAACACCATATATTTT	CASSARGSGNTIYF
TRBV6-4	TRBD2	TRBJ2-2	.	TGTGCCAGCAGTCTACTAGCGGGCTACACCGGGGAGCTGTTTTTT	CASSLLAGYTGELFF
TRBV11-3	TRBD1	TRBJ2-7	once	TGTGCCAGCAGCTTACAGGGGGCTTATAAGACCTACGAGCAGTACTTC	CASSLQGAYKTYEQYF
TRBV4-1	TRBD1	TRBJ2-7	.	TGCGCCAGCAGCCAAGATCCCCCTTCCCGAGACAGGGGAAACCTAGACGAGCAGTACTTC	CASSQDPPSRDRGNLDEQYF
TRBV29-1	.	TRBJ1-1	.	TGCAGCGTTAGGGTCTCGGGGGGCCTGACTGAAGCTTTCTTT	CSVRVSGGLTEAFF
TRBV4-2	TRBD2	TRBJ2-1	.	TGTGCCAGCAGCCCGGACACTAGCGGGAGGGTCAATGAGCAGTTCTTC	CASSPDTSGRVNEQFF
TRBV2	.	TRBJ1-2	.	TGTGCCAGCAGGGCTCTGGGGAGTGACTATGGCTACACCTTC	CASRALGSDYGYTF
TRBV7-9	.	TRBJ2-3	.	TGTGCCAGCAGCTTGATTCGGGAGCTGGGTGCAGATACGCAGTATTTT	CASSLIRELGADTQYF
TRBV11-3	.	TRBJ2-1	.	TGTGCCAGCAGCTTTGGTCGGGAATTCCCGAACAATGAGCAGTTCTTC	CASSFGREFPNNEQFF
TRBV6-1	TRBD1	TRBJ1-4	.	TGTGCCAGCAGTGAAGCCGGGACAGGGGGAGAAAAACTGTTTTTT	CASSEAGTGGEKLFF
TRBV6-1	TRBD2	TRBJ2-5	.	TGTGCCAGCAGATGGACTAGCGAGGCCCCCCAGTACTTC	CASRWTSEAPQYF
TRBV28	.	TRBJ2-1	.	TGTGCCAGCAGTTCCCCAGGGGCCAGCTCCTACAATGAGCAGTTCTTC	CASSSPGASSYNEQFF
TRBV7-8	.	TRBJ1-1	.	TGTGCCAGCAGCTTAGCTTCCGGGGGAGCCTCCTCTACGAACACTGAAGCTTTCTTT	CASSLASGGASSTNTEAFF
TRBV11-3	TRBD2	TRBJ2-1	.	TGTGCCAGCAGCCCAGGGACTAGCGGGAGGGCCTCGGGGTCGAATGAGCAGTTCTTC	CASSPGTSGRASGSNEQFF
TRBV6-1	.	TRBJ2-7	.	TGTGCCAGCAGTGACTGGGCAGGGGATTCCTACGAGCAGTACTTC	CASSDWAGDSYEQYF
TRBV5-6	TRBD1	TRBJ2-3	once	TGTGCCAGCAGCTTGACAGGGGTTAGTACAGATACGCAGTATTTT	CASSLTGVSTDTQYF
TRBV30	.	TRBJ2-5	.	TGTGCCTGGAGTGTAGAGCGGCCAGAGACCCAGTACTTC	CAWSVERPETQYF
TRBV7-6	.	TRBJ1-1	.	TGTGCCAGCAGCCCTAAACAGGGCCACATGAACACTGAAGCTTTCTTT	CASSPKQGHMNTEAFF
TRBV5-5	TRBD1	TRBJ1-1	.	TGTGCCAGCAGTTTGACAGGGATGAACACTGAAGCTTTCTTT	CASSLTGMNTEAFF
TRBV4-3	.	TRBJ1-4	once	TGCGCCAGCAGCCAAGAAAGACTGAAGCATGAAAAACTGTTTTTT	CASSQERLKHEKLFF
TRBV28	.	TRBJ2-7	.	TGTGCCAGCAAAGGACGGGAACCCTACGAGCAGTACTTC	CASKGREPYEQYF
TRBV6-1	TRBD1	TRBJ2-1	.	TGTGCCAGCAGTGGAGGACAGGCCCTTTCCTACAATGAGCAGTTCTTC	CASSGGQALSYNEQFF